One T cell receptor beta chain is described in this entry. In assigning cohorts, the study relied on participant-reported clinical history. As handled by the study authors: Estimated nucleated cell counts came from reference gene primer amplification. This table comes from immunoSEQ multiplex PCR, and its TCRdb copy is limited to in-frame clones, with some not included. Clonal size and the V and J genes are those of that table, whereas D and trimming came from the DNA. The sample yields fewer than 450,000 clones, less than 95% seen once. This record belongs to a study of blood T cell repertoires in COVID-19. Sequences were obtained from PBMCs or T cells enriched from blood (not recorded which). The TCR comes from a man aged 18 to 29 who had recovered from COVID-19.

CDR3 DNA sequence: TGTGCCAGCAGCAAACGGACAGGGTACAACTATGGCTACACCTTC. It codes for CASSKRTGYNYGYTF. V usage is TRBV21-1 and J usage is TRBJ1-2; the tabulated D call, TRBD1, remains unverified against the DNA. TRBV21-1 is given as a pseudogene. CDR3 size: 15 residues.